This T cell receptor (beta chain) emerged from a study of CD8+ T cells in alopecia areata. About the research overall: Tofacitinib exposure lasted 6 to 18 months, followed by 6 months off drug.

V was shortened by 6 bases and J by 9 bases, with 13 bases between the two germline ends. The CDR3 is 12 amino acids. Germline V gives CDR1 SGHDT, CDR2 YYEEEE. Sequencing relied on a cDNA template that was reverse transcribed from extracted RNA. Produced via immunoSEQ multiplex PCR; TCRdb's table is partial and in-frame only. The repertoire holds over 150,000 clones, with approximately 55% as singletons. This sample's treatment: oral pan-JAK inhibitor, 5-10 mg twice daily. The chain is built from TRBV5-6 and TRBJ2-1; no clear D gene. The TCR was taken from a human donor with alopecia areata. The material sequenced was CD8+ T cells sorted from blood, taken at week 24, from a patient treated with tofacitinib. CDR3 sequence: CASTRGGSEQFF. The DNA for the CDR3 is TGTGCCAGCACACGAGGTGGTAGTGAGCAGTTCTTC. The full variable domain, its missing parts supplied by reference TRBV5-6 and TRBJ2-1, is DAGVTQSPTHLIKTRGQQVTLRCSPKSGHDTVSWYQQALGQGPQFIFQYYEEEERQRGNFPDRFSGHQFPNYSSELNVNALLLGDSALYLCASTRGGSEQFFGPGTRLTVL.